This entry describes one T cell receptor beta chain. Original data processing: Estimation of nucleated cell counts relied on the amplification of reference gene primers. Generated by immunoSEQ multiplex PCR, the TCRdb table keeps only in-frame clones and is missing some. The V and J calls and clone size come from that table; D and trimming were worked out from the DNA. This table has 150,000 to 200,000 clones, approximately 86% appearing once. The data were taken from a study of blood T cell repertoires in COVID-19. Study details: Collection of acute and convalescent COVID-19 samples took place in the United States, Italy and Spain. PBMCs, B-cell-depleted T cells, or T cells were the source of the cDNA or gDNA that made up the material.

CDR3 size: 20 residues. Losses at the gene ends were 2 bases for V and 0 bases for J; bases not matched to a gene: 13. The germline V gene has CDR1 LGHDT and CDR2 YNNKEL (reference sequence). Sequences were obtained from peripheral blood. The J gene is TRBJ2-4, the V gene TRBV3-1 (or the pseudogene TRBV3-2); 10 bases line up with TRBD2. This receptor was obtained from a man aged 55 to 69 with acute or convalescent COVID-19. The CDR3 bases are TGTGCCAGCAGCCAACGGTTAATAGCGGGAGGTACTCTAGCCAAAAACATTCAGTACTTC. Translating gives CASSQRLIAGGTLAKNIQYF.